These 9 T cell receptor beta chains were sequenced from one sample in a study of control samples from healthy donors and cancer patients. Some clones are missing from TCRdb's copy, which holds only in-frame ones; the method was immunoSEQ multiplex PCR. The data hold under 65,000 clones, with around 85% observed a single time. The sequencing sample was made of PBMCs. These receptors were taken from a woman aged 50 to 60 with lung cancer.

This clone has just one count. CDR3 residues: CASSQDRRERNTEAFF. In DNA form, the CDR3 reads TGTGCCAGCAGCCAAGATCGGAGGGAGAGGAACACTGAAGCTTTCTTT. The rearrangement joins TRBV3-1 (or the pseudogene TRBV3-2) to TRBJ1-1; D uncertain. The germline V and J ends were trimmed by 0 bases and 1 base, with 12 bases remaining between them. This CDR3 region has 16 residues. In germline, CDR1 is LGHDT, CDR2 YNNKEL (reference sequence).

The V call is TRBV18, the J call TRBJ1-6; possibly TRBD1 for D (5 bases). There are 16 residues in the CDR3. The V end lost 3 bases, the J end lost 7 bases, and 16 bases lay between the germline ends. The V gene's germline CDR1 is KGHSH and CDR2 LQKENI. The CDR3 bases are TGTGCCAGCTCACCGTCCTCAGGGCTCAACAATTCACCCCTCCACTTT. Translating gives CASSPSSGLNNSPLHF.

This clone was detected only a few times. The chain links TRBV5-4 to TRBJ2-4; 7 nucleotides match TRBD1. This CDR3 spans 15 amino acids. Looked up from germline, CDR1 is SGHNT and CDR2 is YYREEE (reference sequence). With V trimmed by 5 bases and J by 4 bases, 9 bases remained unmatched. The CDR3 loop reads CASRSSGTDKNIQYF. CDR3 nucleotide sequence: TGTGCCAGCAGGTCATCCGGGACAGATAAAAACATTCAGTACTTC. The whole variable domain, filled in from reference TRBV5-4 and TRBJ2-4, reads ETGVTQSPTHLIKTRGQQVTLRCSSQSGHNTVSWYQQALGQGPQFIFQYYREEENGRGNFPPRFSGLQFPNYSSELNVNALELDDSALYLCASRSSGTDKNIQYFGAGTRLSVL.

The chain employs TRBV6-6 and TRBJ2-7, with TRBD2 matching 8 bases. CDR1 and CDR2 (germline): MNHNY, SVGAGI (reference sequence). The CDR3 is 11 amino acids. J gave up 5 bases and V 7 bases, and 1 base lay outside the gene matches. Written as DNA, the CDR3 is TGTGCCAGCAAGCGGGGGAACGAGCAGTACTTC. Its protein product is CASKRGNEQYF.

This sequence joins TRBV4-1 and TRBJ1-3, with D uncertain. Trimming shortened V by 6 bases and J by 0 bases, and 12 bases separated the two germline ends. There are 15 residues in the CDR3. In germline, CDR1 is MGHRA, CDR2 YSYEKL. CDR3 protein: CASSPSGVSGNTIYF. In DNA, the CDR3 is TGCGCCAGCAGTCCAAGTGGCGTCTCTGGAAACACCATATATTTT.

The DNA for the CDR3 is TGTGCCAGCAGCCCCCCTTCCCGTTTAACTGAAGCTTTCTTT. Encoded protein: CASSPPSRLTEAFF. The V and J genes are TRBV7-2 and TRBJ1-1; D gene unclear. Trimming stripped 5 bases from V and 5 bases from J, with 15 bases between. Germline V gene sequence: CDR1 SGHTA, CDR2 FQGNSA. This CDR3 region has 14 residues.

This chain links TRBV30 with TRBJ1-4, with 8 bases identical to TRBD1. The CDR3 consists of 13 residues. From germline, CDR1 is GTSNPN and CDR2 SVGIG (reference sequence). Losses at the gene ends were 1 base for V and 7 bases for J; bases not matched to a gene: 2. CDR3 DNA: TGTGCCTGGAGTGGGACAGGGATTGAAAAACTGTTTTTT. Amino acids: CAWSGTGIEKLFF.

The genes are TRBV7-2 and TRBJ1-2; no clear D gene. The germline V gene has CDR1 SGHTA and CDR2 FQGNSA. This CDR3 comprises 15 residues. Deletions cut 2 bases from V and 8 bases from J, with 18 bases between. For the CDR3, the DNA is TGTGCCAGCAGCTTAAATGTTGTCGGGCAAGGCGGCTACACCTTC. It encodes CASSLNVVGQGGYTF.

This clone occurred once. This chain uses TRBV2 with TRBJ2-7; TRBD2 matches at 7 bases. The CDR3 totals 15 residues. Germline CDR1 reads SNHLY; CDR2 reads FYNNEI. The V and J ends lost 6 bases and 7 bases, in that order; junction bases with no gene match: 15. The CDR3 DNA follows: TGTGCCAGCAGCGCAATCGGGACTGCCGGGAGGGAGCAGTACTTC. As protein: CASSAIGTAGREQYF.